The rows below give T cell receptor beta chains drawn from one sample of a study of read filtering for tumor transcriptome and immune sequencing. MiXCR was run by TCRdb on the reads, yielding one entry per CDR3 protein. The sample includes some 19,000 distinct CDR3 sequences, approximately 20% of them seen just once. Source material: a population of CD138-negative cells sorted from bone marrow. Receptor source: a donor over 35 with multiple myeloma. Both conserved end residues are part of each CDR3. Fields, in order: J gene, D gene, clone size, V gene, CDR3 DNA, CDR3 protein. D genes are given only for firm matches. Rows give clone size only sometimes, using once, few, many, or a class for an expanded clone.

TRBJ2-1	TRBD2	many	TRBV19	TGTGCCAGTAGTAGGCTCCGGGACTACTACAATGAGCAGTTCTTC	CASSRLRDYYNEQFF
TRBJ2-1	TRBD2	many	TRBV11-1	TGTGCCAGCCACTCCGGGACTAGCTACAATGAGCAGTTCTTC	CASHSGTSYNEQFF
TRBJ2-7	TRBD1	many	TRBV30	TGTGCCTGGAGTGTAGGGACAGGTGCATCGTACGAGCAGTACTTC	CAWSVGTGASYEQYF
TRBJ2-2	.	many	TRBV4-1	TGCGCCAGCAGCGGACAAACCAACACCGGGGAGCTGTTTTTT	CASSGQTNTGELFF
TRBJ2-1	.	many	TRBV20-1	TGCAGTGGTAAGATCTCGCAAGGGTCCTACAATGAGCAGTTCTTC	CSGKISQGSYNEQFF
TRBJ1-4	.	.	TRBV28	TGTGCCAGCAGTTCCCCCCGCCTGCGGGCTAATGAAAAACTGTTTTTT	CASSSPRLRANEKLFF
TRBJ2-7	.	many	TRBV11-3	TGTGCCAGCAGCCCCCGAGATGGGTCATACGAGCAGTACTTC	CASSPRDGSYEQYF
TRBJ2-5	TRBD2	many	TRBV28	TGTGCCAGCAGTTTTGCGGGACTAGCGGTTAGGACCCAGTACTTC	CASSFAGLAVRTQYF
TRBJ1-1	.	many	TRBV6-2/TRBV6-3	TGTGCCAGCAGCGCCTCCACAGTCTTGGACACTGAAGCTTTCTTT	CASSASTVLDTEAFF
TRBJ2-7	.	many	TRBV7-9	TGTGCCAGCAGCACCGGGTCTCACTCCTACGAGCAGTACTTC	CASSTGSHSYEQYF
TRBJ2-1	.	many	TRBV2	TGTGCCAGCAGTGATAGAGGCCCAAGGAATGAGCAGTTCTTC	CASSDRGPRNEQFF
TRBJ1-2	TRBD1	many	TRBV28	TGTGCCAGCAGTTCTCCGGGACAGGGCTTAAGAAACTATGGCTACACCTTC	CASSSPGQGLRNYGYTF
TRBJ2-1	TRBD2	many	TRBV6-1	TGTGCCAGCAACGCGGGACTAGCGGGAGTAAGTGAGCAGTTCTTC	CASNAGLAGVSEQFF
TRBJ1-2	TRBD1	many	TRBV24-1	TGTGCCATTGGACAGGGGGCTGGGGATGGCTACACCTTC	CAIGQGAGDGYTF
TRBJ2-7	TRBD2	.	TRBV7-2	TGTGCCAGCAGCTTGGGGACTAGCTACGATCAGTACTTC	CASSLGTSYDQYF
TRBJ2-3	.	medium-sized	TRBV29-1	TGCAGCGTTGAAGTGTCGGGGGCGGCGCAGTATTTT	CSVEVSGAAQYF
TRBJ1-2	.	.	TRBV19	TGTGCCAGTAGTTGGGGACATGACTATGGCTACACCTTC	CASSWGHDYGYTF
TRBJ2-5	.	few	TRBV28	TGTGCCAGCAGTTTAGACGGCAAAGAGACCCAGTACTTC	CASSLDGKETQYF
TRBJ2-3	.	many	TRBV28	TGTGCCACCGGGGGAAGGAGTAGACTGGGCACAGATACGCAGTATTTT	CATGGRSRLGTDTQYF
TRBJ2-7	TRBD2	few	TRBV10-3	TGTGCCATCAGCGGACTAGCGGACTCCTACGAGCAGTACTTC	CAISGLADSYEQYF
TRBJ2-1	.	.	TRBV29-1	TGCAGCATAAGAACGGTGAACTCCTACAATGAGCAGCTCTTC	CSIRTVNSYNEQLF
TRBJ2-5	.	.	TRBV29-1	TGCAGCGTCATAAGCGGGCATCGGGAGACCCAGTACTTC	CSVISGHRETQYF
TRBJ1-1	.	medium-sized	TRBV29-1	TGCAGCGTCGCTATGGGGAGCACTGAAGCTTTCTTT	CSVAMGSTEAFF
TRBJ2-5	TRBD1	few	TRBV6-2/TRBV6-3	TGTGCCAGCAGTTACGGGGGACAGCAAGAGACCCAGTACTTC	CASSYGGQQETQYF
TRBJ1-5	.	.	TRBV20-1	TGCAGTGCTAGTGCCCGTTCGAGCAATCAGCCCCAGCATTTT	CSASARSSNQPQHF
TRBJ2-6	TRBD2	few	TRBV12-3/TRBV12-4	TGTGCCAGCACCACGACCACTAGCGGGAGCCTCTCTGGGGCCAGCGTCCTGACTTTC	CASTTTTSGSLSGASVLTF
TRBJ2-6	.	.	TRBV29-1	TGCAGCGTCTATTTGACATCTGGGGCCAACGTCCTGACTTTC	CSVYLTSGANVLTF
TRBJ2-3	.	medium-sized	TRBV5-1	TGCGCCAGCAAGGGAGTCCTGCCCCGCACAGATACGCAGTATTTT	CASKGVLPRTDTQYF
TRBJ2-3	TRBD2	many	TRBV5-1	TGCGCCAGCAGCTTCAAACCAGAGCGGGAGTTGAGAGATACGCAGTATTTT	CASSFKPERELRDTQYF
TRBJ1-5	.	.	TRBV20-1	TGCAGTGCTAGAGAGGGAGACAACCATCAGCCCCAGCATTTT	CSAREGDNHQPQHF
TRBJ2-2	.	many	TRBV5-1	TGCGCCAGCAGCCGGCAGGGCACAGCGAACACCGGGGAGCTGTTTTTT	CASSRQGTANTGELFF
TRBJ2-3	TRBD1	many	TRBV29-1	TGCAGCGTTGCCGTACAGGGGGCTAGAGATACGCAGTATTTT	CSVAVQGARDTQYF
TRBJ2-1	TRBD1	.	TRBV7-8	TGTGCCAGCAGCTTAGGGACAGGGAGGAACAATGGGCAGCTCTTC	CASSLGTGRNNGQLF
TRBJ2-1	TRBD2	many	TRBV6-2/TRBV6-3	TGTGCCAGCAGCTCTAGCGGGAGGGCCATGTATGAGCAGTTCTTC	CASSSSGRAMYEQFF
TRBJ2-3	TRBD2	many	TRBV2	TGTGCCATTGAGCGGGAAGAGAAAGATACGCAGTATTTT	CAIEREEKDTQYF
TRBJ1-2	.	.	TRBV7-2	TGTGCCAGCAGCTTATTGCAGAACGGCTACACCTTC	CASSLLQNGYTF
TRBJ2-1	TRBD2	many	TRBV28	TGTGCCATCTCCCGACGGCGGGAGTCCTACAATGAGCAGTTCTTC	CAISRRRESYNEQFF
TRBJ2-7	TRBD2	few	TRBV6-2/TRBV6-3	TGTGCCAGCGGCTCCGGGACTAGGCTCATAATCAACGAGCAGTACTTC	CASGSGTRLIINEQYF
TRBJ2-7	TRBD1	many	TRBV7-9	TGTGCCAGCAGCCCGACAGGGGCCTACGAGCAGTACTTC	CASSPTGAYEQYF
TRBJ2-2	TRBD2	medium-sized	TRBV29-1	TGCAGCGTTGAAGGTCTAGCGGGAGCTACCGGGGAGCTGTTTTTT	CSVEGLAGATGELFF
TRBJ2-3	.	few	TRBV30	TGTGCCTGGCGTAGGGAATATAGCACAGATACGCAGTATTTT	CAWRREYSTDTQYF
TRBJ2-2	.	many	TRBV14	TGTGCCAGCAGCCAAGATCTTAACACCGGGGAGCTGTTTTTT	CASSQDLNTGELFF
TRBJ2-1	TRBD2	few	TRBV10-3	TGTGCCATCAGTGATAGGAGACTAGCGGGAGTTGGCGAGCAGTTCTTC	CAISDRRLAGVGEQFF
TRBJ2-7	.	many	TRBV29-1	TGCAGCGTTGGTCCAGGGCAGGACGAGCAGTACTTC	CSVGPGQDEQYF
TRBJ2-2	.	many	TRBV24-1	TGTGCCACCAGGCGGACCTCTAGCACCGGGGAGCTGTTTTTT	CATRRTSSTGELFF
TRBJ2-7	.	many	TRBV7-2	TGTGCCAGCAGCTTAGGACATTCCTACGAGCAGTACTTC	CASSLGHSYEQYF
TRBJ2-1	.	.	TRBV29-1	TGCAGCGTTGAACCCCCCAGGGCGGGAACTGAGCAGTTCTTC	CSVEPPRAGTEQFF
TRBJ2-1	.	many	TRBV29-1	TGCAGCGTCCGGACAGAGTACAATGAGCAGTTCTTC	CSVRTEYNEQFF
TRBJ1-1	.	.	TRBV10-3	TGTGCCACCAAGATGAACACTGAAGCTTTCTTT	CATKMNTEAFF
TRBJ2-2	.	many	TRBV14	TGTGCCAGCAGCCAAGATGCGGCAACCGGGGAGCTGTTTTTT	CASSQDAATGELFF
TRBJ2-2	TRBD2	.	TRBV20-1	TGCAGTGATAGTCGCGGACTAGGGAGGGGGGAGCTGTTTTTT	CSDSRGLGRGELFF
TRBJ2-1	.	.	TRBV7-9	TGCGCCAGCAGAATTATCGGGCCTAGTGGATCCCACAATGAGCAGTTCTTC	CASRIIGPSGSHNEQFF
TRBJ2-5	TRBD2	.	TRBV11-2	TGTGCCAGCAGCTTAGAACTAGCGGGAGGAGAGACCCAGTACTTC	CASSLELAGGETQYF
TRBJ2-2	.	many	TRBV7-9	TGTGCCAGCAGCTTCCCGCTCGTCGCGGAAACGAACACCGGGGAGCTGTTTTTT	CASSFPLVAETNTGELFF